This TCR beta chain was found in a study of OX40 agonist ivuxolimab in advanced cancers. For the study at large: The mean age was about 57 years, ranging from about 20 to 90, with 82.7% of participants male.

Here immunoSEQ multiplex PCR was the method, and the copy in TCRdb shows in-frame clones only, minus some. The profile shows 55,000 to 70,000 clones, nearly 90% of them singletons. V gave up 1 base and J gave up 7 bases; unmatched junction bases: 6. The length of the CDR3 is 15 residues. Germline CDR1 SGHTA, CDR2 FQGTGA. V usage is TRBV7-3 and J usage is TRBJ2-1; 8 bases are shared with TRBD1. This TCR was recovered from an adult with an advanced solid tumor such as melanoma, head and neck, liver or kidney cancer. Sequencing used CD4+ or CD8+ T cells sorted from blood, obtained in a trial of the OX40 agonist ivuxolimab. CDR3: CASSLIGTGGNEQFF. For the CDR3, the DNA is TGTGCCAGCAGCTTAATTGGCACAGGGGGTAATGAGCAGTTCTTC.